The subject of this entry is one T cell receptor beta chain. Its antigen remains unidentified. This sample was taken from a study of beta chain features in type 1 diabetes. The overall study: There was similarity between patients and healthy donors in age, gender and cell yields. Study-level results: Sampled from patients, naive, central memory and Treg TCRB repertoires appeared more similar than those sampled from healthy donors. The VDJ junctions of type 1 diabetes patients carried fewer insertions and more deletions. TCRB CDR3 length was moderately but significantly reduced in all four CD4+ subsets of Type 1 diabetes patients.

Cell sorting via CD45RO/CCR7/CD25/CD127/CD95/CD27 was performed to obtain CD4+ naive, central memory, regulatory and stem cell-like memory cells. Expressed TCRB transcripts got sequenced, as all isolated RNA was reverse transcribed. The repertoire was sequenced with immunoSEQ multiplex PCR; TCRdb's copy has only in-frame clones and lacks some. Among a few hundred thousand clones listed, roughly 20% were seen once. The V and J ends lost 2 bases and 4 bases respectively, with 9 bases between them. CDR1 and CDR2 (germline): SNHLY, FYNNEI. The CDR3 has 14 amino acids. The material sequenced was naive CD4+ T cells from blood. The TCR sequence derives from a woman aged 40 to 50 with type 1 diabetes. The V and J genes are TRBV2 and TRBJ1-5, with TRBD1 as a possible D gene (6 bases). CDR3 in amino acids: CASSEWTDNQPQHF. CDR3 bases: TGTGCCAGCAGTGAATGGACAGATAATCAGCCCCAGCATTTT. The complete variable domain, with remaining parts taken from reference TRBV2 and TRBJ1-5, reads EPEVTQTPSHQVTQMGQEVILRCVPISNHLYFYWYRQILGQKVEFLVSFYNNEISEKSEIFDDQFSVERPDGSNFTLKIRSTKLEDSAMYFCASSEWTDNQPQHFGDGTRLSIL.